This TCR beta chain was observed in a study of blood T cell repertoires in COVID-19 (dated by TCRdb to about 2020). Looking at the study overall: Collaborator samples came from the United States, Italy and Spain and covered acute and convalescent phases of COVID-19. Samples came from the ongoing ImmuneRACE study (first 160 participants) plus 1,254 subjects from 6 global collaborators. HLA class I and class II types, where available, came from metadata supplied by the sample provider rather than from assay-based typing. The material from the prospective study consisted of cDNA or gDNA derived from T cells, B-cell-depleted T cells, or PBMCs. Subjects who had been exposed to COVID-19, were actively infected with it, or had recovered from it provided the deeply sampled blood TCRbeta repertoires that made up the dataset. The repertoires were released in a freely available public database intended as a resource for research on the immune response to SARS-CoV-2. Sample metadata almost always included a de-identified subject ID, COVID-19 status, age in years and sex. Broader findings and caveats from the paper: The amount of clinical and demographic metadata varied by source and participant and was provided uncurated.

As regards this clone: Its specific antigen is unknown. Base qualities are not at hand, and no much larger clone is one base apart.

TCRbeta CDR3 regions were amplified from genomic DNA using the immunoSEQ Assay, a bias-controlled multiplex PCR. On the study's bioinformatics: Within the assay, amplification of reference gene primers was used to estimate how many nucleated cells each sample contained. To quantify the absolute abundance of each unique TCRbeta CDR3 rearrangement, sequence reads were collapsed and filtered. For each sample, productive Simpson clonality was calculated as the square root of Simpson's diversity index over productive rearrangements. Sourced from immuneACCESS, this table was stored by TCRdb with only in-frame sequences that have V and J called. A share of the clones is absent; for the studies checked, an unresolved V gene accounts for under half, and the remainder has no known explanation. That table supplies the V and J calls and clone size; D and trimming were determined from the DNA. The sample table shows around 300,000 clones, and around nine tenths are seen once. The biggest ten clones account for 5% of the sample.

The germline V gene provides CDR1 SNHLY and CDR2 FYNNEI. Trimming leaves V shorter by 7 bases and J shorter by 3 bases, with the junction holding 6 bases beyond the gene matches. The CDR3 starts with the cysteine, ends with the phenylalanine, and has 15 residues. Here the CDR3 DNA is all that survives: 45 bases in frame from base 1. Enrolling through a virtual design, the prospective study's participants ranged in age from roughly 18 to 90 years and lived across some 22 United States geographic areas. In the prospective study, cohorts were assigned on the basis of participant-reported clinical history obtained from a screening survey and a study questionnaire. ImmuneRACE Cohort 3 recovered participants were defined by two consecutive negative NP/OP PCR tests, healthcare professional clearance, or symptom resolution. In the prospective study, whole blood, serum and a nasopharyngeal or oropharyngeal swab were collected from each participant by mobile phlebotomists. Additional blood draws and questionnaires over an approximately 2-month period could optionally be provided by prospective study participants. Prospective study blood samples were shipped either frozen or at room temperature before DNA extraction.

The chain links TRBV2 with TRBJ1-6; 7 bases in the middle match TRBD1. The sequenced material came from PBMCs or T cells enriched from blood (not recorded which). This clonotype originated in a man aged 30 to 45 who had recovered from COVID-19. At the DNA level, the sequence is TGTGCCAGCACCGCCGGGACAGTCTATAATTCACCCCTCCACTTT. This translates into CASTAGTVYNSPLHF.